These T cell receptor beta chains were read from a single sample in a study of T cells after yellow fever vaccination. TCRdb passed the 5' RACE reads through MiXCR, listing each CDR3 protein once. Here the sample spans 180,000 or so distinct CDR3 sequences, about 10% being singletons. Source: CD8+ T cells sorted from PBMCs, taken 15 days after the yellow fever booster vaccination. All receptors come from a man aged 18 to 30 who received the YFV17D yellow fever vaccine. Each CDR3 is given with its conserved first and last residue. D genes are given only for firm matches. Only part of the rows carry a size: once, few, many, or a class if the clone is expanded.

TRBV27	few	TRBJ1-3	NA	CASSTGISGNTIYF	TGTGCCAGCAGCACCGGGATCTCTGGAAACACCATATATTTT
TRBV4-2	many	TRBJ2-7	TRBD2	CASSPGTSGQLYEQYF	TGTGCCAGCAGCCCAGGGACTAGCGGGCAACTCTACGAGCAGTACTTC
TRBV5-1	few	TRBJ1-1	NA	CASSLFQGEAFF	TGCGCCAGCAGCTTGTTCCAAGGGGAAGCTTTCTTT
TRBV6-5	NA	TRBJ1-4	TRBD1	CASSRTGADEKLFF	TGTGCCAGCAGCAGGACAGGGGCGGATGAAAAACTGTTTTTT
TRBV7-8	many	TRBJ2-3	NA	CASSLAGGNTDTQYF	TGTGCCAGCAGCTTAGCGGGGGGTAACACAGATACGCAGTATTTT
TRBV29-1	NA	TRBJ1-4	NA	CSVESGATNEKLFF	TGCAGCGTGGAGAGCGGGGCAACTAATGAAAAACTGTTTTTT
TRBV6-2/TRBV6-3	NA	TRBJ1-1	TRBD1	CASSYEATGVGTEAFF	TGTGCCAGCAGTTACGAAGCGACAGGGGTGGGCACTGAAGCTTTCTTT
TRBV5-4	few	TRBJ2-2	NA	CASSFRLNTGELFF	TGTGCCAGCAGCTTCCGACTAAACACCGGGGAGCTGTTTTTT
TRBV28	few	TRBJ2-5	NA	CASSFVTAGRSTFQETQYF	TGTGCCAGCAGTTTCGTTACGGCTGGCAGAAGTACTTTCCAAGAGACCCAGTACTTC
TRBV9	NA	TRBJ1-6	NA	CASSVGGGAKSPLHF	TGTGCCAGCAGCGTAGGTGGGGGCGCGAAATCACCCCTCCACTTT
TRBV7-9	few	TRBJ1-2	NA	CASSLDSVWYGYTF	TGTGCCAGCAGCTTGGACAGCGTATGGTATGGCTACACCTTC
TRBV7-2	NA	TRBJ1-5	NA	CASSLVPGLHNQPQHF	TGTGCCAGCAGCTTAGTCCCTGGGCTTCACAATCAGCCCCAGCATTTT
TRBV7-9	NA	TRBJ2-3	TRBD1	CASSFKQGDADTQYF	TGTGCCAGCAGCTTCAAACAGGGGGACGCAGATACGCAGTATTTT
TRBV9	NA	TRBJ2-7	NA	CASSKGTHSYEQYF	TGTGCCAGCAGCAAAGGGACCCACTCCTACGAGCAGTACTTC
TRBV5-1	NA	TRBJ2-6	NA	CASSFYGGGRLSSGANVLTF	TGCGCCAGCAGCTTTTATGGTGGGGGCCGCCTTAGCTCTGGGGCCAACGTCCTGACTTTC
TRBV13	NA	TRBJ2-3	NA	CASSPADTQYF	TGTGCCAGCAGCCCCGCAGATACGCAGTATTTT
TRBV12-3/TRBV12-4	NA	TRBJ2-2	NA	CASRRGQTNTGELFF	TGTGCCAGCAGGCGCGGGCAGACGAACACCGGGGAGCTGTTTTTT
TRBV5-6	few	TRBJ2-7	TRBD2	CASSLEGSGTSYEQYF	TGTGCCAGCAGCTTGGAGGGTAGCGGGACATCCTACGAGCAGTACTTC
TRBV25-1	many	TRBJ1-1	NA	CASGRQNTEAFF	TGTGCCAGCGGGCGACAGAACACTGAAGCTTTCTTT
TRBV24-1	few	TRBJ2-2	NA	CATSGSLNTGELFF	TGTGCCACCAGTGGGAGCCTGAACACCGGGGAGCTGTTTTTT
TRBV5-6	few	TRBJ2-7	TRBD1	CASSGVTGTYEQYF	TGTGCCAGCAGCGGAGTGACAGGGACCTACGAGCAGTACTTC
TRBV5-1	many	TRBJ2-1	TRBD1	CASSLGTGPYNEQFF	TGCGCCAGCAGCTTGGGGACAGGGCCCTACAATGAGCAGTTCTTC
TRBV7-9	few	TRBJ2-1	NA	CASSLDGYEQFF	TGTGCCAGCAGCTTGGACGGGTACGAGCAGTTCTTC
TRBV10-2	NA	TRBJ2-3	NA	CASMGDTQYF	TGCGCCAGCATGGGAGATACGCAGTATTTT
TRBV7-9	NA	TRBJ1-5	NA	CASDPRRYSNQPQHF	TGTGCCAGCGACCCGCGGCGATATAGCAATCAGCCCCAGCATTTT
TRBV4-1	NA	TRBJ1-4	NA	CASSQEHKPTNEKLFF	TGCGCCAGCAGCCAAGAGCATAAGCCAACTAATGAAAAACTGTTTTTT
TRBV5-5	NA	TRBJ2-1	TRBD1	CASSLQGARYNEQFF	TGTGCCAGCAGCTTACAGGGGGCTAGGTACAATGAGCAGTTCTTC
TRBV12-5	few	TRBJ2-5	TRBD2	CASGLGTSGEETQYF	TGTGCTAGTGGTTTGGGGACTAGCGGAGAAGAGACCCAGTACTTC
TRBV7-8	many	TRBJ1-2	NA	CASTLLQGPSYGYTF	TGTGCCAGCACCTTACTCCAGGGCCCCTCCTATGGCTACACCTTC
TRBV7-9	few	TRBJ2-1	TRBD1	CASSSQGREQFF	TGTGCCAGCAGCTCACAGGGGAGAGAGCAGTTCTTC
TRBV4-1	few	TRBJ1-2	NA	CASRQLGRRGGYTF	TGCGCCAGCAGACAATTGGGGCGGAGGGGAGGCTACACCTTC
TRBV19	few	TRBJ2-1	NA	CASSIDLGQYNEQFF	TGTGCCAGTAGTATAGACTTAGGACAGTACAATGAGCAGTTCTTC
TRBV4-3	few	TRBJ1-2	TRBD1	CASSQGQGIYGYTF	TGCGCCAGCAGCCAAGGACAGGGGATCTATGGCTACACCTTC
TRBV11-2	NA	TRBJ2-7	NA	CASSYREQYF	TGTGCCAGCAGCTATCGAGAGCAGTACTTC
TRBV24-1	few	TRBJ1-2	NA	CATSGEDGGEYGYTF	TGTGCCACCAGTGGAGAAGACGGGGGCGAGTATGGCTACACCTTC